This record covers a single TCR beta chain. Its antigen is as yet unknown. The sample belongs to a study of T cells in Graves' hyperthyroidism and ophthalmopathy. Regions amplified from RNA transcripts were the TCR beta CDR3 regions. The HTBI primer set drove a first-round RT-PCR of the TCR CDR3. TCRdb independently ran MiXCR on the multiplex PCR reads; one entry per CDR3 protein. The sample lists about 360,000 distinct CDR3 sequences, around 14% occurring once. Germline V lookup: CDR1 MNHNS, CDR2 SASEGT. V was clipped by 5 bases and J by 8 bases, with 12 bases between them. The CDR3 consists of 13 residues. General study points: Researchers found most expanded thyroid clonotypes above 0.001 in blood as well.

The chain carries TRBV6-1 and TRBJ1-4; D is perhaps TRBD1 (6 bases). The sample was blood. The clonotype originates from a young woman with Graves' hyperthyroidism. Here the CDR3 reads CASSIQGREKLFF. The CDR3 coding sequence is TGTGCCAGCAGTATCCAGGGGCGGGAAAAACTGTTTTTT.